The 25 T cell receptor beta chains below were found in one sample sequenced in a study of neurological immune-mediated disorders. MiXCR, run by TCRdb on the 5' RACE reads, gives a single entry per CDR3 protein. The sample has some 68,000 distinct CDR3 sequences; roughly 15% are singletons. Time point specified: longitudinal time-point 1 (baseline). The sequenced sample was PBMCs. The receptors were gathered from a female donor with HTLV-1-associated myelopathy (HAM/TSP).

The table lists this clonotype with many counts. The chain links TRBV5-1 to TRBJ1-2; no reliable D call. The ends were cut back, 0 bases at V and 2 bases at J, with 8 bases in the middle. The CDR3 has 14 amino acids. Germline assignment: CDR1 SGHRS and CDR2 YFSETQ. CDR3 protein: CASSLGPRNYGYTF. The CDR3 DNA sequence: TGCGCCAGCAGCTTGGGACCCCGGAACTATGGCTACACCTTC. The entire variable domain, with the rest obtained from reference TRBV5-1 and TRBJ1-2, is as follows: KAGVTQTPRYLIKTRGQQVTLSCSPISGHRSVSWYQQTPGQGLQFLFEYFSETQRNKGNFPGRFSGRQFSNSRSEMNVSTLELGDSALYLCASSLGPRNYGYTFGSGTRLTVV.

There are many counts of this clonotype. The rearrangement links TRBV2 to TRBJ2-1; tentatively, D is TRBD1 or TRBD2 (5 bases each). Germline-derived CDR1 and CDR2 are SNHLY and FYNNEI. This CDR3 spans 13 amino acids. The germline V and J ends were trimmed by 5 bases and 9 bases, with 14 bases remaining between them. The CDR3 DNA reads TGTGCCAGCAGTCTATTAGGGGCGGGTGAGCAGTTCTTC. The encoded protein is CASSLLGAGEQFF.

This clonotype was seen at least ten times. This chain joins TRBV5-1 and TRBJ2-7; either TRBD1 or TRBD2 may fit D (5 bases each). In germline, CDR1 is SGHRS, CDR2 YFSETQ. V lost 1 base to trimming and J lost 3 bases, with 11 bases between them. The CDR3 runs 14 residues. CDR3 sequence (DNA): TGCGCCAGCAGCTTGATGGGGACCGGCTACGAGCAGTACTTC. Translated: CASSLMGTGYEQYF.

Notes on this clonotype: An end of the junction does not agree with germline; a read error may underlie this. The rearrangement uses TRBV20-1 and TRBJ2-7; D possibly matches TRBD1 or TRBD2 (6 bases each). This CDR3 contains 11 residues. Per the germline V gene, CDR1 is DFQATT and CDR2 is SNEGSKA (reference sequence). CDR3 loop: CIASRGGQQYF. Here the CDR3 DNA reads TGCATTGCTTCCCGAGGGGGGCAGCAGTACTTC.

This clonotype was recorded at least ten times. The CDR3: CASSITGTRDTQYF. The CDR3 DNA follows: TGCGCCAGCAGCATCACAGGGACGAGAGATACGCAGTATTTT. This chain joins TRBV5-1 and TRBJ2-3; the D gene is possibly TRBD1 (6 bases). Trimming pared 4 bases from V and 5 bases from J, leaving 14 bases between. CDR1 is SGHRS and CDR2 is YFSETQ in the germline V gene. The CDR3 extends over 14 amino acids.

This clonotype showed up many times. This chain connects TRBV20-1 to TRBJ1-2, with TRBD1 matching 10 bases. The CDR3 contains 14 residues. V was clipped by 5 bases and J by 5 bases; unmatched bases: 8. Per the germline V gene, CDR1 is DFQATT and CDR2 is SNEGSKA (reference sequence). The CDR3 protein is CSAGTGESRYGYTF. The CDR3 coding sequence is TGCAGTGCTGGGACAGGGGAAAGTCGGTATGGCTACACCTTC.

About this clonotype itself: This sequence may be a read error, since a much larger clone differs from it by one base. V usage is TRBV5-1 and J usage is TRBJ2-3; D is undetermined. V shed 0 bases and J shed 3 bases, with 8 bases lying between them. The CDR3 sequence is 14 residues long. Germline lookup yields CDR1 SGHRS and CDR2 YFSETQ. The CDR3, as DNA: TGCGCCAGCAGCTTGGTCGTGGGTACAGATACGCAGTATTTT. Translated, it gives CASSLVVGTDTQYF.

This clonotype was counted at least ten times. V is TRBV6-5 and J is TRBJ2-7; D may match TRBD1 or TRBD2 (5 bases each). V lost 2 bases to trimming and J lost 7 bases, with 12 bases between them. CDR3 length: 13 amino acids. Per the germline V gene, CDR1 is MNHEY and CDR2 is SVGAGI. In nucleotides, the CDR3 is TGTGCCAGCAGTTACACCCTGGGGGATGAGCAGTACTTC. This encodes CASSYTLGDEQYF.

This clonotype occurred many times. The chain links TRBV7-9 to TRBJ1-2; no clear D. Trimming shortened V by 6 bases and J by 0 bases, and 8 bases separated the two germline ends. The CDR3 sequence is 13 residues long. CDR1 and CDR2 (germline): SEHNR, FQNEAQ (reference sequence). The CDR3 bases are TGTGCCAGCAGGTTCAGGACTAACTATGGCTACACCTTC. Protein sequence: CASRFRTNYGYTF.

A note on this clonotype: The junction differs from germline at one of its ends, possibly a read error. V usage is TRBV5-1 and J usage is TRBJ2-1, with a tentative D call TRBD1 (5 bases). This CDR3 is 15 amino acids long. CDR1 is SGHRS, CDR2 YFSETQ, per germline. Here the CDR3 DNA reads TGCGCCAGCAGCTTGGTTCAAGGGGCCTTCAATGAGAAGTTCTTC. Its protein is CASSLVQGAFNEKFF.

This clonotype was picked up many times. This chain connects TRBV6-2 or TRBV6-3 to TRBJ2-2; D is possibly TRBD2 (6 bases). Germline V gene data show CDR1 as MNHEY and CDR2 as SVGEGT. The CDR3 runs to 13 residues. The V end was cut by 6 bases, the J end by 7 bases, with 12 bases between. CDR3 DNA sequence: TGTGCCAGCAGGCTGACCGGGGGCGGGGAGCTGTTTTTT. Translating gives CASRLTGGGELFF.

This clonotype was recorded many times. This chain joins TRBV30 and TRBJ2-1; D call uncertain. This CDR3 contains 13 residues. Trimming pared 1 base from V and 2 bases from J, leaving 6 bases between. Germline CDR1 and CDR2: GTSNPN and SVGIG (reference sequence). CDR3 coding DNA: TGTGCCTGGAGTGGCAGCGCCTACAATGAGCAGTTCTTC. Translation: CAWSGSAYNEQFF.

This clonotype was found many times. This chain joins TRBV20-1 and TRBJ1-4; weak D call: TRBD1 (5 bases). Germline V gene lookup returns CDR1 DFQATT and CDR2 SNEGSKA (reference sequence). The CDR3 extends over 11 amino acids. The ends were cut back, 6 bases at V and 15 bases at J, with 17 bases in the middle. CDR3 loop: CSAAQASVMFF. CDR3 nucleotides: TGCAGTGCCGCACAGGCTTCAGTGATGTTTTTT.

This clonotype was recorded many times. The CDR3 DNA is TGTGCCAGCAGACTAGACGGAACAGATACGCAGTATTTT. It yields the protein CASRLDGTDTQYF. This chain joins TRBV6-5 and TRBJ2-3; a weak D match, TRBD2 (5 bases). V was shortened by 6 bases and J by 3 bases, with 10 bases between the two germline ends. The germline gives CDR1 MNHEY, CDR2 SVGAGI. The CDR3 consists of 13 residues.

This clonotype was detected ten times or more. This chain joins TRBV20-1 and TRBJ2-7; D might be TRBD1 or TRBD2, each matching 5 bases. Germline V gene data show CDR1 as DFQATT and CDR2 as SNEGSKA (reference sequence). The CDR3 extends over 14 amino acids. V was pared by 3 bases and J by 5 bases, with 17 bases between. The CDR3 region has the DNA TGCAGTGCTAGTAATTTCCAGGGAGTCCACGAGCAGTACTTC. This gives the protein CSASNFQGVHEQYF.

This rearrangement joins TRBV5-6 to TRBJ2-7, with D tentatively TRBD1 (6 bases). Deletions cut 6 bases from V and 5 bases from J, with 24 bases between. Germline V lookup: CDR1 SGHDT, CDR2 YYEEEE. CDR3 length: 16 amino acids. The CDR3 DNA sequence: TGTGCCAGCACGTATGGGGCGGCCCAGGGGCGCCACGAGCAGTACTTC. It is translated as CASTYGAAQGRHEQYF.

This clonotype was seen at least ten times. This chain connects TRBV12-5 to TRBJ2-1; 12 bases align to TRBD2. Germline V gene sequence: CDR1 LGHNT, CDR2 FRNRAP. The CDR3 length is 15 residues. Germline trimming cut 1 base from V and 15 bases from J; bases unmatched to any gene: 10. CDR3 residues: CASGLASSGGVVTFF. Written as DNA, the CDR3 is TGTGCTAGTGGTTTGGCATCTAGCGGGGGGGTTGTAACGTTCTTC. The entire variable domain, with the rest obtained from reference TRBV12-5 and TRBJ2-1, is as follows: DARVTQTPRHKVTEMGQEVTMRCQPILGHNTVFWYRQTMMQGLELLAYFRNRAPLDDSGMPKDRFSAEMPDATLATLKIQPSEPRDSAVYFCASGLASSGGVVTFFGPGTRLTVL.

This clonotype was detected many times. The chain employs TRBV12-3 or TRBV12-4 and TRBJ2-5, with D possibly matching TRBD1 (6 bases). This CDR3 is 16 amino acids long. Trimming removed 3 bases at V and 5 bases at J, with 19 bases between. CDR3 in DNA: TGTGCCAGCAGTTTGGCCGGGACAAAAGGAGTGGAGACCCAGTACTTC. Translated: CASSLAGTKGVETQYF.

Worth noting for this clonotype: One end of the junction is discordant with germline, which a read error may explain. The CDR3 DNA is TGCAGTCCTAGAATGGGACGCGGGGGTAGCGGGGGGAACACAGGTACGCAGTATTTT. Its protein is CSPRMGRGGSGGNTGTQYF. The V call is TRBV20-1, the J call TRBJ2-3, with TRBD2 matching 10 bases. The CDR3 is 19 residues long. The V gene's germline CDR1 is DFQATT and CDR2 SNEGSKA (reference sequence).

This clonotype has a count of ten or more. The V call is TRBV5-1, the J call TRBJ2-1; 11 bases are a match to TRBD1. CDR1 and CDR2 (germline): SGHRS, YFSETQ. This CDR3 has 16 amino acids. J was trimmed by 6 bases and V by 4 bases; bases with no gene match: 9. CDR3 sequence reads: CASSSQLGTGGNEQFF. CDR3 sequence (DNA): TGCGCCAGCAGCAGCCAACTTGGGACAGGGGGCAATGAGCAGTTCTTC.

This clonotype was seen ten or more times. V is TRBV20-1 and J is TRBJ2-5; D may correspond to TRBD1 or TRBD2 (6 bases each). V was cut by 4 bases and J by 5 bases, with 17 bases left in between. Germline assignment: CDR1 DFQATT and CDR2 SNEGSKA (reference sequence). The CDR3 loop spans 14 amino acids. The CDR3 reads CSATLWGAGETQYF. The DNA for the CDR3 is TGCAGTGCTACCCTTTGGGGGGCGGGGGAGACCCAGTACTTC.

This clonotype has ten or more counts. DNA of the CDR3: TGTGCCAGCAGCGACCCCACAGATACGCAGTATTTT. Translated: CASSDPTDTQYF. J is TRBJ2-3 and V is TRBV12-3 or TRBV12-4; no definite D call. The V end lost 6 bases, the J end lost 2 bases, and 6 bases lay between the germline ends. The CDR3 runs to 12 residues.

This clonotype was recorded many times. The rearrangement uses TRBV7-9 and TRBJ2-3; D perhaps matches TRBD2 (6 bases). Trimming removed 5 bases from V and 4 bases from J, with 10 bases in between. The CDR3 totals 13 residues. Germline V gene sequence: CDR1 SEHNR, CDR2 FQNEAQ (reference sequence). CDR3 loop: CASSLGLPDTQYF. Written as DNA, the CDR3 is TGTGCCAGCAGCCTGGGACTTCCAGATACGCAGTATTTT. Filled out from reference TRBV7-9 and TRBJ2-3, the complete variable domain reads DTGVSQNPRHKITKRGQNVTFRCDPISEHNRLYWYRQTLGQGPEFLTYFQNEAQLEKSRLLSDRFSAERPKGSFSTLEIQRTEQGDSAMYLCASSLGLPDTQYFGPGTRLTVL.

This clonotype was picked up many times. V gene TRBV5-6 combines with J gene TRBJ1-2; no clear D. Germline-derived CDR1 and CDR2 are SGHDT and YYEEEE. The CDR3 length is 13 residues. V was trimmed by 0 bases and J by 8 bases, leaving 11 bases between them. The CDR3 loop reads CASSLGHYGGYTF. The CDR3 DNA is TGTGCCAGCAGCTTGGGTCATTATGGGGGCTACACCTTC.

This clonotype was recorded at least ten times. V gene TRBV4-1 combines with J gene TRBJ1-2; no clear D gene. The germline gives CDR1 MGHRA, CDR2 YSYEKL. The CDR3 totals 14 residues. Between the trimmed V and J ends, which lost 0 bases and 6 bases, there was a span of 11 bases. The CDR3 sequence: CASSQELQWDGYTF. The DNA for the CDR3 is TGCGCCAGCAGCCAAGAGCTGCAGTGGGATGGCTACACCTTC.